The clone carrying this T cell receptor beta chain came up a few times. MiXCR, applied by TCRdb to the 5' RACE reads, yields one record per CDR3 protein. The data contain 53,000 or so distinct CDR3 sequences, roughly 12% of them singletons. This sample is part of a study of early T cells in non-severe SARS-CoV-2 infection. The overall study: Bulk RNA isolated from unsorted whole blood underwent sequencing; chains were not paired.

V was clipped by 1 base and J by 0 bases; unmatched bases: 11. Germline loops: CDR1 DFQATT, CDR2 SNEGSKA (reference sequence). This CDR3 region has 17 residues. The receptor comes from an adult who was a healthcare worker with PCR-confirmed SARS-CoV-2 infection or an uninfected control (not recorded which). Sequencing used whole blood, obtained at baseline. The chain combines TRBV20-1 with TRBJ2-7, with 8 positions matching TRBD1. The CDR3 loop is CSARAPFGTGGSYEQYF. The CDR3 coding sequence is TGCAGTGCTAGAGCCCCTTTTGGGACAGGTGGCTCCTACGAGCAGTACTTC.